This T cell receptor beta chain was captured by sequencing in a study of blood T cell repertoires in COVID-19 (dated by TCRdb to about 2020). Some background on the complete study: Samples covering the acute and convalescent phases of COVID-19 were provided by collaborators in the United States, Italy and Spain. The prospective study material was composed of cDNA or gDNA derived from T cells, B-cell-depleted T cells, or PBMCs. Deeply sampled blood TCRbeta repertoires from subjects exposed to, actively infected with, or recovered from COVID-19 were included in the dataset. The repertoires were released in a freely available public database intended as a resource for research on the immune response to SARS-CoV-2. Samples were obtained from the ongoing ImmuneRACE study (first 160 participants) and from 1,000 to 1,500 subjects provided by 6 global collaborators. Nearly every sample came with metadata listing a de-identified subject ID, COVID-19 status, age in years and sex. Where available, HLA class I and class II types were obtained from metadata supplied by the sample provider rather than from assay-based typing. What the research found in general, with its limitations: The quantity of clinical and demographic metadata differed by source and by participant and was supplied without curation.

The immunoSEQ Assay, a bias-controlled multiplex PCR, was used to amplify TCRbeta CDR3 regions from genomic DNA. As for the original processing: Within the assay, amplification of reference gene primers was used to estimate how many nucleated cells each sample contained. Sequence reads were collapsed and filtered to measure the absolute abundance of every unique TCRbeta CDR3 rearrangement. Productive Simpson clonality was computed per sample as the square root of Simpson's diversity index over productive rearrangements. TCRdb holds this immuneACCESS table with in-frame rearrangements only. Some clones are missing; in checked studies, unresolved V genes explain under half, and the rest has no known cause. V, J and clone size are taken as reported in that table, and D and trimming were inferred from the DNA itself. In this sample the table shows around 200,000 clones, around 80% of which occur a single time. The ten largest make up around 6.8% of the sample.

Whole blood was collected in K2EDTA tubes by collaborating institutions according to the institutions' own protocols. For TCRbeta analysis, collaborators shipped samples in one of three forms: frozen whole blood, isolated PBMCs, or DNA extracted from either of those sample types. Note on this clone: Its binding antigen is unknown. No base quality information exists; no much larger clone differs at one position.

The CDR3 spans 16 residues, from the cysteine through the phenylalanine. Only the CDR3 DNA is retained, 48 bases long and in frame from the first base. The germline V gene (reference sequence) gives CDR1 as SGHNT and CDR2 as YYREEE. Deletion took 0 bases off V and 7 bases off J, with a span of 14 bases between the germline ends. Sequencing used peripheral blood. This clonotype was obtained from a human donor in a cohort sampled during active COVID-19. The sequence joins TRBV5-4 to TRBJ1-6; perhaps TRBD1 is the D gene, with 5 bases matching. The base sequence is TGTGCCAGCAGCTTGGCCAAAAAGGGGTTGAATTCACCCCTCCACTTT. This is translated as CASSLAKKGLNSPLHF.